The rows below give T cell receptor beta chains drawn from one sample of a study of shared clonotypes between healthy human individuals. Assay: immunoSEQ multiplex PCR; the TCRdb copy retains only in-frame clones and omits some. The repertoire holds 2,500,000 or so clones, approximately 94% seen once, with over 0.12% in the top ten. Sample: naive CD4+ T cells sorted from blood. The receptors stem from a man between 18 and 29 years old in good health. CDR3s include the opening cysteine and the closing phenylalanine or tryptophan. Fields, in order: D gene, clone size, V gene, J gene, CDR3 protein, CDR3 DNA. D genes are given only for firm matches. Size values are once, few and many counts, or a class for expanded clones, and some rows have none.

D gene: NA; clone size: NA; V gene: TRBV6-5; J gene: TRBJ1-1; CDR3 protein: CASSPRTENTEAFF; CDR3 DNA: TGTGCCAGCAGTCCCAGGACAGAGAACACTGAAGCTTTCTTT
D gene: NA; clone size: NA; V gene: TRBV7-2; J gene: TRBJ1-6; CDR3 protein: CASSLDNSPLHF; CDR3 DNA: TGTGCCAGCAGCTTAGATAATTCACCCCTCCACTTT
D gene: NA; clone size: NA; V gene: TRBV19; J gene: TRBJ1-5; CDR3 protein: CASTVVYSNQPQHF; CDR3 DNA: TGTGCCAGTACCGTTGTTTATAGCAATCAGCCCCAGCATTTT
D gene: NA; clone size: NA; V gene: TRBV10-3; J gene: TRBJ2-7; CDR3 protein: CAISGSQARDEQYF; CDR3 DNA: TGTGCCATCAGTGGGTCCCAAGCTAGGGACGAGCAGTACTTC
D gene: NA; clone size: NA; V gene: TRBV28; J gene: TRBJ1-1; CDR3 protein: CASSLTNPGETEAFF; CDR3 DNA: TGTGCCAGCAGTTTAACGAACCCCGGAGAAACTGAAGCTTTCTTT
D gene: TRBD2; clone size: NA; V gene: TRBV5-1; J gene: TRBJ2-2; CDR3 protein: CASTLLAGSTGELFF; CDR3 DNA: TGCGCCAGTACTCTACTAGCGGGGAGTACCGGGGAGCTGTTTTTT
D gene: TRBD1; clone size: NA; V gene: TRBV5-1; J gene: TRBJ2-7; CDR3 protein: CASSAGQGAHEQYF; CDR3 DNA: TGCGCCAGCAGCGCAGGACAGGGAGCCCACGAGCAGTACTTC
D gene: NA; clone size: NA; V gene: TRBV10-3; J gene: TRBJ2-3; CDR3 protein: CAISEQGTTDTQYF; CDR3 DNA: TGTGCCATCAGTGAACAGGGTACCACAGATACGCAGTATTTT
D gene: NA; clone size: NA; V gene: TRBV13; J gene: TRBJ2-7; CDR3 protein: CASSLEGAGSTYEQYF; CDR3 DNA: TGTGCCAGCAGCTTAGAAGGCGCGGGGAGCACCTACGAGCAGTACTTC
D gene: NA; clone size: NA; V gene: TRBV7-9; J gene: TRBJ1-2; CDR3 protein: CASSLAIGRGYTF; CDR3 DNA: TGTGCCAGCAGCTTAGCAATTGGCAGGGGCTACACCTTC
D gene: NA; clone size: NA; V gene: TRBV5-1; J gene: TRBJ2-5; CDR3 protein: CASSRIQETQYF; CDR3 DNA: TGCGCCAGCAGCCGCATACAAGAGACCCAGTACTTC
D gene: NA; clone size: NA; V gene: TRBV5-4; J gene: TRBJ2-5; CDR3 protein: CASSSTGGGETQYF; CDR3 DNA: TGTGCCAGCAGCTCCACGGGGGGCGGCGAGACCCAGTACTTC
D gene: NA; clone size: NA; V gene: TRBV5-3; J gene: TRBJ1-5; CDR3 protein: CARSLKWLGFQPQHF; CDR3 DNA: TGTGCCAGAAGCTTGAAGTGGCTAGGTTTTCAGCCCCAGCATTTT
D gene: NA; clone size: once; V gene: TRBV23-1; J gene: TRBJ1-4; CDR3 protein: CASSHTPATNEKLFF; CDR3 DNA: TGCGCCAGCAGTCACACACCAGCAACTAATGAAAAACTGTTTTTT
D gene: TRBD1; clone size: NA; V gene: TRBV5-1; J gene: TRBJ2-3; CDR3 protein: CASSLGTGIGTDTQYF; CDR3 DNA: TGCGCCAGCAGCTTGGGGACAGGGATAGGGACAGATACGCAGTATTTT
D gene: TRBD1; clone size: NA; V gene: TRBV5-1; J gene: TRBJ2-7; CDR3 protein: CASSLGPEQGASYEQYF; CDR3 DNA: TGCGCCAGCAGCTTGGGCCCCGAGCAGGGGGCCTCCTACGAGCAGTACTTC
D gene: NA; clone size: once; V gene: TRBV9; J gene: TRBJ2-2; CDR3 protein: CASTPSVWPLSGELFF; CDR3 DNA: TGTGCCAGCACTCCCTCCGTATGGCCGCTCAGCGGGGAGCTGTTTTTT
D gene: TRBD1; clone size: NA; V gene: TRBV28; J gene: TRBJ1-1; CDR3 protein: CASSLGTGLSTEAFF; CDR3 DNA: TGTGCCAGCAGTTTGGGGACAGGGTTGTCCACTGAAGCTTTCTTT
D gene: TRBD1; clone size: NA; V gene: TRBV5-4; J gene: TRBJ2-2; CDR3 protein: CASSANRGRTTVTGELFF; CDR3 DNA: TGTGCCAGCAGCGCTAACAGGGGGCGTACAACGGTCACCGGGGAGCTGTTTTTT
D gene: TRBD1; clone size: once; V gene: TRBV15; J gene: TRBJ2-2; CDR3 protein: CATSRDLGTATGELFF; CDR3 DNA: TGTGCCACCAGCAGAGATTTAGGGACAGCCACCGGGGAGCTGTTTTTT
D gene: TRBD1; clone size: NA; V gene: TRBV18; J gene: TRBJ1-2; CDR3 protein: CASSPEQGMGGYTF; CDR3 DNA: TGTGCCAGCTCACCGGAACAGGGGATGGGTGGCTACACCTTC
D gene: TRBD2; clone size: NA; V gene: TRBV4-1; J gene: TRBJ2-7; CDR3 protein: CASSQVRELSYEQYF; CDR3 DNA: TGCGCCAGCAGCCAAGTGCGGGAGCTCTCCTACGAGCAGTACTTC
D gene: NA; clone size: few; V gene: TRBV5-5; J gene: TRBJ1-2; CDR3 protein: CASSLGRSNYGYTF; CDR3 DNA: TGTGCCAGCAGCCTGGGACGTTCTAACTATGGCTACACCTTC
D gene: TRBD2; clone size: NA; V gene: TRBV28; J gene: TRBJ2-7; CDR3 protein: CASIPSRGGSSYEQYF; CDR3 DNA: TGTGCCAGCATTCCCTCTCGGGGGGGGTCCTCCTACGAGCAGTACTTC
D gene: TRBD2; clone size: NA; V gene: TRBV7-9; J gene: TRBJ2-1; CDR3 protein: CASSISTSPRSYNEQFF; CDR3 DNA: TGTGCCAGCAGCATCTCGACTAGCCCAAGGTCCTACAATGAGCAGTTCTTC
D gene: NA; clone size: NA; V gene: TRBV10-3; J gene: TRBJ2-5; CDR3 protein: CAISPPGNSKTQYF; CDR3 DNA: TGTGCCATCTCACCCCCAGGGAATAGCAAGACCCAGTACTTC
D gene: NA; clone size: few; V gene: TRBV4-1; J gene: TRBJ1-4; CDR3 protein: CASSQPDRKNEKLFF; CDR3 DNA: TGCGCCAGCAGCCAACCTGACAGGAAAAATGAAAAACTGTTTTTT
D gene: NA; clone size: once; V gene: TRBV7-9; J gene: TRBJ2-7; CDR3 protein: CASSFEGWEQYF; CDR3 DNA: TGTGCCAGCAGCTTCGAGGGGTGGGAGCAGTACTTC
D gene: NA; clone size: NA; V gene: TRBV7-8; J gene: TRBJ2-3; CDR3 protein: CASSPDSTDTQYF; CDR3 DNA: TGTGCCAGCAGCCCGGACAGCACAGATACGCAGTATTTT
D gene: NA; clone size: NA; V gene: TRBV28; J gene: TRBJ2-7; CDR3 protein: CASNSPYEQYF; CDR3 DNA: TGTGCCAGCAATTCCCCCTACGAGCAGTACTTC
D gene: TRBD2; clone size: NA; V gene: TRBV2; J gene: TRBJ2-5; CDR3 protein: CASSPIAGDGKTQYF; CDR3 DNA: TGTGCCAGCAGCCCTATAGCGGGAGATGGGAAGACCCAGTACTTC
D gene: TRBD1; clone size: NA; V gene: TRBV5-1; J gene: TRBJ2-2; CDR3 protein: CASSPTTGDVGELFF; CDR3 DNA: TGCGCCAGCAGCCCAACGACAGGGGATGTCGGGGAGCTGTTTTTT
D gene: NA; clone size: NA; V gene: TRBV30; J gene: TRBJ1-3; CDR3 protein: CAWSAGEPSGNTIYF; CDR3 DNA: TGTGCCTGGAGTGCAGGGGAACCCTCTGGAAACACCATATATTTT
D gene: NA; clone size: NA; V gene: TRBV14; J gene: TRBJ2-7; CDR3 protein: CASSQEGRSSYEQYF; CDR3 DNA: TGTGCCAGCAGCCAAGAGGGCAGGAGCTCCTACGAGCAGTACTTC
D gene: NA; clone size: NA; V gene: TRBV5-5; J gene: TRBJ1-2; CDR3 protein: CASSLTNYGYTF; CDR3 DNA: TGTGCCAGCAGTCTTACTAACTATGGCTACACCTTC
D gene: TRBD2; clone size: NA; V gene: TRBV11-2; J gene: TRBJ2-5; CDR3 protein: CASSLGASGRWETQYF; CDR3 DNA: TGTGCCAGCAGCTTAGGGGCTAGCGGGAGGTGGGAGACCCAGTACTTC
D gene: NA; clone size: NA; V gene: TRBV6-1; J gene: TRBJ1-2; CDR3 protein: CAVRDTLIFGYTF; CDR3 DNA: TGTGCCGTCCGGGACACCTTAATTTTTGGCTACACCTTC
D gene: TRBD1; clone size: NA; V gene: TRBV29-1; J gene: TRBJ2-5; CDR3 protein: CSGGDRAIRGQETQYF; CDR3 DNA: TGCAGCGGAGGGGACAGGGCAATCAGGGGGCAAGAGACCCAGTACTTC
D gene: NA; clone size: once; V gene: TRBV30; J gene: TRBJ2-2; CDR3 protein: CAWSRAGELFF; CDR3 DNA: TGTGCCTGGAGTCGAGCCGGGGAGCTGTTTTTT
D gene: TRBD2; clone size: NA; V gene: TRBV12-5; J gene: TRBJ2-3; CDR3 protein: CASGLVITSGSTDTQYF; CDR3 DNA: TGTGCTAGTGGTTTGGTAATAACTAGCGGAAGCACAGATACGCAGTATTTT
D gene: TRBD1; clone size: NA; V gene: TRBV7-9; J gene: TRBJ2-7; CDR3 protein: CASSLASQGATEQYF; CDR3 DNA: TGTGCCAGCAGCTTAGCGAGCCAGGGGGCTACCGAGCAGTACTTC
D gene: NA; clone size: NA; V gene: TRBV5-1; J gene: TRBJ1-1; CDR3 protein: CASSISWTPNTEAFF; CDR3 DNA: TGCGCCAGCAGCATATCATGGACACCGAACACTGAAGCTTTCTTT
D gene: NA; clone size: NA; V gene: TRBV27; J gene: TRBJ1-4; CDR3 protein: CASSLSGREGNEKLFF; CDR3 DNA: TGTGCCAGCAGTTTATCGGGCCGGGAGGGGAATGAAAAACTGTTTTTT
D gene: NA; clone size: NA; V gene: TRBV9; J gene: TRBJ2-2; CDR3 protein: CASSVAQAGRRGELFF; CDR3 DNA: TGTGCCAGCAGCGTAGCTCAAGCGGGCCGGCGGGGGGAGCTGTTTTTT
D gene: TRBD2; clone size: NA; V gene: TRBV7-9; J gene: TRBJ2-3; CDR3 protein: CASETGGLGDTQYF; CDR3 DNA: TGTGCCAGCGAGACGGGGGGGCTTGGAGATACGCAGTATTTT
D gene: NA; clone size: NA; V gene: TRBV11-2; J gene: TRBJ2-7; CDR3 protein: CASSLGVVSYEQYF; CDR3 DNA: TGTGCCAGCAGCTTAGGCGTGGTCTCCTACGAGCAGTACTTC
D gene: NA; clone size: NA; V gene: TRBV6-5; J gene: TRBJ2-5; CDR3 protein: CASSDGPAGTQYF; CDR3 DNA: TGTGCCAGCAGTGACGGGCCAGCGGGGACCCAGTACTTC
D gene: NA; clone size: NA; V gene: TRBV30; J gene: TRBJ1-6; CDR3 protein: CAWSDSRSYNSPLHF; CDR3 DNA: TGTGCCTGGAGTGACTCGCGCTCCTATAATTCACCCCTCCACTTT
D gene: NA; clone size: NA; V gene: TRBV27; J gene: TRBJ2-2; CDR3 protein: CASRPALPGELFF; CDR3 DNA: TGTGCCAGCAGACCCGCTCTTCCCGGGGAGCTGTTTTTT
D gene: NA; clone size: NA; V gene: TRBV6-5; J gene: TRBJ2-7; CDR3 protein: CASSYMVGGWVQYF; CDR3 DNA: TGTGCCAGCAGTTATATGGTAGGGGGATGGGTGCAGTACTTC
D gene: NA; clone size: NA; V gene: TRBV10-3; J gene: TRBJ2-7; CDR3 protein: CAISGGTGTNYEQYF; CDR3 DNA: TGTGCCATCAGTGGGGGAACCGGGACAAACTACGAGCAGTACTTC
D gene: NA; clone size: NA; V gene: TRBV9; J gene: TRBJ1-6; CDR3 protein: CASSVDSGVYNSPLHF; CDR3 DNA: TGTGCCAGCAGCGTGGACTCGGGGGTTTATAATTCACCCCTCCACTTT
D gene: TRBD2; clone size: NA; V gene: TRBV18; J gene: TRBJ2-3; CDR3 protein: CASSPSAGLIDTQYF; CDR3 DNA: TGTGCCAGCTCACCATCAGCGGGGTTGATAGATACGCAGTATTTT
D gene: NA; clone size: NA; V gene: TRBV9; J gene: TRBJ2-3; CDR3 protein: CASSVEVAPGTDTQYF; CDR3 DNA: TGTGCCAGCAGCGTAGAAGTAGCCCCGGGCACAGATACGCAGTATTTT
D gene: NA; clone size: NA; V gene: TRBV9; J gene: TRBJ2-2; CDR3 protein: CASSVEGGTLTGELFF; CDR3 DNA: TGTGCCAGCAGCGTAGAGGGCGGGACACTCACCGGGGAGCTGTTTTTT
D gene: NA; clone size: NA; V gene: TRBV28; J gene: TRBJ1-1; CDR3 protein: CASSRLGGNTEAFF; CDR3 DNA: TGTGCCAGCAGCCGTCTGGGGGGGAACACTGAAGCTTTCTTT
D gene: TRBD1; clone size: NA; V gene: TRBV6-5; J gene: TRBJ2-1; CDR3 protein: CASSYEPGQTYNEQFF; CDR3 DNA: TGTGCCAGCAGTTATGAGCCGGGACAGACCTACAATGAGCAGTTCTTC
D gene: NA; clone size: NA; V gene: TRBV2; J gene: TRBJ1-6; CDR3 protein: CASSESSGNSPLHF; CDR3 DNA: TGTGCCAGCAGTGAGTCTAGTGGTAATTCACCCCTCCACTTT
D gene: TRBD2; clone size: NA; V gene: TRBV11-2; J gene: TRBJ2-7; CDR3 protein: CASSLDTGTSGVSEQYF; CDR3 DNA: TGTGCCAGCAGCTTAGATACCGGGACTAGCGGGGTAAGCGAGCAGTACTTC
D gene: NA; clone size: NA; V gene: TRBV4-3; J gene: TRBJ2-7; CDR3 protein: CASSQGRSSGYEQYF; CDR3 DNA: TGCGCCAGCAGCCAAGGACGGTCCTCAGGCTACGAGCAGTACTTC